This T cell receptor (beta chain) was captured in a study of beta chain features in type 1 diabetes (dated by TCRdb to the late 2010s). In the study overall: Mean age, gender distribution, total cell number and subset yield were not different between patients and healthy donors. The study compared the TCRB repertoires of sorted circulating CD4+ T cell subsets in recently diagnosed type 1 diabetes patients with those in matched healthy donors. A total of roughly 100,000,000 sorted cells were examined across all samples, and the number of cells per subset was strongly correlated with RNA yield. Naive and central memory subsets were obtained from all 30 or so donors, but regulatory and stem cell-like memory subsets were isolated from only 8 patients and roughly 8 healthy donors.

Overall study results and their limits: Because cDNA was sequenced instead of genomic DNA, activated cells with high expression could be over-represented, although the groups did not differ in activation or CD3 levels. Shorter templates might be favored by PCR, yet because patient and control samples were amplified and corrected together, any such skew would affect both groups equally. Naive, central memory and regulatory TCRB repertoires appeared to be more alike among patients than among healthy donors. Because small numbers of individuals were included in the HLA sub-analyses, any influence of HLA type on TCRB rearrangement was left unresolved. At VDJ recombination sites, patients with type 1 diabetes made fewer insertions and deleted more nucleotides, a pattern implying thymic rearrangement abnormalities. A moderate but significant shortening of TCRB CDR3 length was observed in type 1 diabetes patients in all four CD4+ subsets.

A single peripheral blood draw of around 0.11 L on average was collected from each donor into heparinised tubes. A BD FACSAria II was used to sort naive, central memory, regulatory and stem cell-like memory CD4+ T cells with a panel that included CD45RO, CCR7, CD25, CD127, CD95 and CD27. Purity was above 95% for every sorted population. PBMCs were isolated immediately by Lymphoprep density gradient centrifugation and stained directly without culture. Samples were stained and sorted in pairs, with one healthy donor and one patient per experiment, so that batch effects were minimized. This clone was seen more than once but under ten times. Its antigen specificity is not known. The record has no base qualities; no much larger clone is one base away. The entire amount of isolated RNA was reverse transcribed using the High Capacity cDNA Reverse Transcription Kit, so the sequenced TCRB transcripts were expressed ones. Deep immunoSEQ sequencing was applied to naive, central memory and regulatory T cell samples, giving an average of around 4 million total reads per sample. Sorted cells were lysed in RLT buffer and RNA was extracted with DNase-treated RNeasy Micro or Mini kits, depending on cell number. To prevent cross-contamination, every cell subset was processed on its own, while patient and healthy donor samples were processed together. TCRB sequences were amplified from cDNA with the immunoSEQ multiplex PCR, producing 87-bp fragments spanning the CDR3 region. Amplicons were sequenced on the Illumina HiSeq platform. Turning to the authors' computational methods: Synthetic template baselines were used to correct PCR bias computationally, reads within Hamming distance 2 were collapsed together, and singletons that could not be merged were discarded. Reads were aligned to IMGT to assign V, D and J genes, CDR3 length, and insertions or deletions at six rearrangement sites. Within each subset, clonotype counts were normalized to sorted cell number, and only after that were true diversity and Gini coefficients computed with the tcR R package. The overlap coefficient, calculated on TCRB nucleotide sequences, was used to measure repertoire sharing. TCRdb stores this immuneACCESS table with in-frame sequences only. Part of the clones is absent; in the studies checked, under half of the shortfall reflects unresolved V genes, and no reason is known for the rest. The DNA gave D and trimming, while V, J and clone size come from that table. The sample data list about 320,000 clones, and around 15% of these were observed just once. Around 7% of the sample is in the top ten clones.

The CDR3 contains 13 residues, cysteine and phenylalanine counted. Kept here is only the CDR3 DNA, which spans 39 bases and is read in frame from base 1. Deletion took 4 bases off V and 12 bases off J, with a span of 15 bases between the germline ends. As encoded in the germline V gene, CDR1 is MGHDK while CDR2 is SYGVNS. Recombination connected TRBV25-1 to TRBJ1-4, with the D gene too uncertain to name. Sequenced input: central memory CD4+ T cells from blood. This receptor was taken from a man aged 25 to 45 in good health. At the DNA level, the sequence is TGTGCCAGCAGTGCTTCGTTGGGCAGAGAACTGTTTTTT. This encodes CASSASLGRELFF.